This TCR beta chain is from a study of blood T cells in healthy people across ages. The authors ran a second PCR of 7 to 11 cycles using a sample-barcoded 5' primer and a J-beta primer mix. TCRdb used MiXCR to reprocess the 5' RACE reads, holding one entry per CDR3 protein. The sample holds some 1.7 million distinct CDR3 sequences, roughly 30% seen once. Per germline, CDR1 SGHRS and CDR2 YFSETQ. This CDR3 has 15 amino acids. The V gene lost 2 bases and the J gene lost 0 bases, with 10 bases spanning the gap. The amount of total RNA extracted per sample was at least 6 micrograms. Sequencing was carried out using blood. This TCR was sampled from a woman under 40 in good health. This chain joins TRBV5-1 and TRBJ2-3; perhaps TRBD2 as D (6 bases). The CDR3 DNA is TGCGCCAGCAGCTTCCCCGGGACTAGCACAGATACGCAGTATTTT. Its translation: CASSFPGTSTDTQYF.